The 4 T cell receptor beta chains presented below share a single source sample, sequenced in a study of blood T cell repertoires in COVID-19. Produced via immunoSEQ multiplex PCR; TCRdb's table is partial and in-frame only. The table records fewer than 200,000 clones, roughly 80% of them present only once. The sequenced sample was peripheral blood. These receptors were taken from a woman of 80 years or more with COVID-19, enrolled during active disease.

V is TRBV7-9 and J is TRBJ2-1; 7 positions match TRBD2. This CDR3 has 13 amino acids. The V gene end was trimmed by 1 base and the J gene end by 9 bases; junction bases not matched to a gene: 3. CDR1 SEHNR and CDR2 FQNEAQ come from the germline V gene (reference sequence). CDR3 in amino acids: CASSLDSGGEQFF. DNA of the CDR3: TGTGCCAGCAGCTTAGATTCGGGAGGTGAGCAGTTCTTC.

The V gene is TRBV7-9, the J gene TRBJ2-7; no definite D call. CDR3 length equals 12 residues. Germline V gene sequence: CDR1 SEHNR, CDR2 FQNEAQ (reference sequence). V lost 5 bases, J lost 0 bases, and 5 bases lay in between. CDR3: CASSASSYEQYF. DNA of the CDR3: TGTGCCAGCAGCGCCAGCTCCTACGAGCAGTACTTC.

Only a few counts were recorded for this clone. The chain recombines TRBV4-1 with TRBJ1-6, with a tentative D call TRBD1 (5 bases). V lost 1 base and J 8 bases, leaving 9 bases between the germline ends. Germline lookup yields CDR1 MGHRA and CDR2 YSYEKL. The CDR3 sequence is 14 residues long. In DNA, the CDR3 is TGCGCCAGCAGCCAAGTCAGGGAAGATTCACCCCTCCACTTT. Amino acids: CASSQVREDSPLHF.

The chain combines TRBV6-2 or TRBV6-3 with TRBJ2-7; 10 positions match TRBD2. The CDR3 totals 14 residues. Germline loops: CDR1 MNHEY, CDR2 SVGEGT. V trimming: 4 bases; J trimming: 3 bases; junction bases outside the gene matches: 3. CDR3 loop: CASSFLAGVYEQYF. The CDR3 region has the DNA TGTGCCAGCAGTTTTCTAGCGGGGGTCTACGAGCAGTACTTC.